The 16 T cell receptor beta chains presented below share a single source sample, sequenced in a study of shared clonotypes between healthy human individuals. TCRdb's table, derived via immunoSEQ multiplex PCR, lists solely in-frame clones and lacks some. This table holds nearly 2 million clones, 85% to 95% found once. The naive CD8 fraction comprised CD45RO-negative cells positively selected for CCR7 and excluded terminally differentiated effector memory CD45RA+ cells. What was sequenced was naive CD8+ T cells sorted from blood. The receptors shown here come from a man younger than 35 in good health.

The rearrangement uses TRBV10-2 and TRBJ1-2; D is perhaps TRBD1 (6 bases). The CDR3 has 15 amino acids. Trimming took 0 bases from V and 6 from J, leaving 14 bases between them. Germline lookup yields CDR1 WSHSY and CDR2 SAAADI. Written as DNA, the CDR3 is TGCGCCAGCAGTGAGTCTGCGGGGGGGCTCGATGGCTACACCTTC. Translating gives CASSESAGGLDGYTF.

On this clone itself: Other DNA sequences from this sample encode an identical CDR3 as well. V and J are TRBV4-1 and TRBJ1-1; D unresolved. Looked up from germline, CDR1 is MGHRA and CDR2 is YSYEKL. The CDR3 has 13 residues. Trimming removed 1 base from V and 1 base from J, with 4 bases in between. For the CDR3, the DNA is TGCGCCAGCAGCCAAGGATGGAACACTGAAGCTTTCTTT. Residues: CASSQGWNTEAFF.

The chain couples TRBV9 to TRBJ2-3; perhaps TRBD1 as D (5 bases). This CDR3 contains 16 residues. Germline-derived CDR1 and CDR2 are SGDLS and YYNGEE. V was trimmed by 0 bases and J by 3 bases, leaving 14 bases between them. CDR3 sequence (DNA): TGTGCCAGCAGCGTAGGCCCAGGGATGGGAACAGATACGCAGTATTTT. Protein product: CASSVGPGMGTDTQYF.

The chain carries TRBV7-9 and TRBJ2-1; a weak D match, TRBD2 (6 bases). Trimming cost V 6 bases and J 7 bases, with 19 bases left between them. The CDR3 consists of 15 residues. The germline V gene encodes CDR1 SEHNR and CDR2 FQNEAQ (reference sequence). CDR3 loop: CASSSLVLAKNEQFF. The CDR3 bases are TGTGCCAGCAGTTCTTTGGTCCTAGCGAAGAATGAGCAGTTCTTC.

The chain's CDR3 is CASSFRPGLTDTQYF. The CDR3 DNA reads TGCGCCAGCAGCTTCCGGCCGGGACTCACAGATACGCAGTATTTT. The J gene is TRBJ2-3, the V gene TRBV5-1, with a weak D call TRBD2 (6 bases). V gave up 2 bases and J gave up 2 bases, with 12 bases separating them. The CDR3 is 15 amino acids. Germline loops: CDR1 SGHRS, CDR2 YFSETQ.

The chain combines TRBV5-6 with TRBJ2-5, with D possibly being TRBD2 (6 bases). Between the trimmed V and J ends, which lost 0 bases and 1 base, there was a span of 13 bases. Germline CDR1 reads SGHDT; CDR2 reads YYEEEE. This CDR3 spans 16 amino acids. In nucleotides, the CDR3 is TGTGCCAGCAGCTTGGAGAGGTCGGGGGTCCAAGAGACCCAGTACTTC. As protein: CASSLERSGVQETQYF.

The chain combines TRBV4-3 with TRBJ2-2, with a weak D call TRBD2 (6 bases). Germline CDR1 is LGHNA and CDR2 is YSLEER. CDR3 size: 16 residues. Trimming cost V 1 base and J 1 base, with 10 bases left between them. CDR3 in amino acids: CASSQGREVNTGELFF. CDR3 nucleotide sequence: TGCGCCAGCAGCCAAGGGAGGGAGGTGAACACCGGGGAGCTGTTTTTT.

In nucleotides, the CDR3 is TGCGCCAGCAGCTTGGGCACAGGGGCGGACACTGAAGCTTTCTTT. Its protein is CASSLGTGADTEAFF. V gene TRBV4-1 combines with J gene TRBJ1-1, with 7 bases identical to TRBD1. CDR1 MGHRA and CDR2 YSYEKL come from the germline V gene. The CDR3 sequence is 15 residues long. Trimming removed 5 bases from V and 3 bases from J; junction bases left unmatched: 9.

V and J are TRBV6-5 and TRBJ1-2, with D unclear. V shed 2 bases and J shed 7 bases, with 11 bases lying between them. Germline-derived CDR1 and CDR2 are MNHEY and SVGAGI. The CDR3 has 13 amino acids. In nucleotides, the CDR3 is TGTGCCAGCAGTTACAATTCGATGTGTGGCTACACCTTC. Amino acids: CASSYNSMCGYTF.

The chain employs TRBV7-8 and TRBJ2-1, with TRBD2 matching 10 bases. The CDR3 consists of 17 residues. Looked up from germline, CDR1 is SGHVS and CDR2 is FQNEAQ. V was clipped by 5 bases and J by 2 bases; unmatched bases: 9. The DNA of the CDR3 is TGTGCCAGCAGCCCAGTGGCTAGCGGGGGACCCTACAATGAGCAGTTCTTC. Its translation: CASSPVASGGPYNEQFF.

CDR3 residues: CASRAGQGAWEKLFF. The CDR3 DNA reads as TGTGCCAGCAGGGCCGGACAGGGGGCCTGGGAAAAACTGTTTTTT. The gene calls are TRBV6-5 and TRBJ1-4, with 11 bases lining up with TRBD1. The CDR3 loop spans 15 amino acids. Germline loops: CDR1 MNHEY, CDR2 SVGAGI. Trimming cost V 6 bases and J 8 bases; bases outside gene matches: 8.

The CDR3 bases are TGTGCCAGCAGTGAACTGATCGGAGCAACTAATGAAAAACTGTTTTTT. Amino acids: CASSELIGATNEKLFF. The genes are TRBV6-1 and TRBJ1-4; D remains unclear. V was trimmed by 2 bases and J by 0 bases, leaving 10 bases between them. CDR3 size: 16 residues. CDR1 and CDR2 (germline): MNHNS, SASEGT.

This chain joins TRBV9 and TRBJ2-2; 8 bases agree with TRBD1. J was trimmed by 7 bases and V by 4 bases; bases with no gene match: 15. The CDR3 loop spans 17 amino acids. CDR1 is SGDLS and CDR2 is YYNGEE in the germline V gene. In DNA form, the CDR3 reads TGTGCCAGCAGCACAAGGACAGGGCCGATAGCTGGCGGGGAGCTGTTTTTT. Encoded protein: CASSTRTGPIAGGELFF.

This sequence joins TRBV7-6 and TRBJ2-2; TRBD1 or TRBD2 may be the D gene (5 bases each). V was shortened by 1 base and J by 6 bases, with 18 bases between the two germline ends. Germline V gene sequence: CDR1 SGHVS, CDR2 FNYEAQ. The CDR3 spans 17 residues. As DNA, the CDR3 is TGTGCCAGCAGCTTAGAAGGGGCGGGCAGGACGGCCGGGGAGCTGTTTTTT. Translation gives CASSLEGAGRTAGELFF.

The V gene is TRBV9, the J gene TRBJ2-1, with a tentative D call TRBD1 (6 bases). The CDR3 loop spans 17 amino acids. Trimming took 3 bases from V and 5 from J, leaving 21 bases between them. In germline, CDR1 is SGDLS, CDR2 YYNGEE. Here the CDR3 DNA reads TGTGCCAGCAGCGCCAACGTCAGGGGTTCGTCTCACAATGAGCAGTTCTTC. Amino acids: CASSANVRGSSHNEQFF.

The chain has TRBV13 and TRBJ2-2; 7 bases match TRBD2. The CDR3 spans 16 residues. Per the germline V gene, CDR1 is PRHDT and CDR2 is FYEKMQ (reference sequence). The junction had 12 bases not matched to a gene; V was cut back by 4 bases and J by 7 bases. The CDR3 loop is CASSWDSGPSDGELFF. The CDR3 bases are TGTGCCAGCAGCTGGGATAGCGGGCCCTCCGACGGGGAGCTGTTTTTT.